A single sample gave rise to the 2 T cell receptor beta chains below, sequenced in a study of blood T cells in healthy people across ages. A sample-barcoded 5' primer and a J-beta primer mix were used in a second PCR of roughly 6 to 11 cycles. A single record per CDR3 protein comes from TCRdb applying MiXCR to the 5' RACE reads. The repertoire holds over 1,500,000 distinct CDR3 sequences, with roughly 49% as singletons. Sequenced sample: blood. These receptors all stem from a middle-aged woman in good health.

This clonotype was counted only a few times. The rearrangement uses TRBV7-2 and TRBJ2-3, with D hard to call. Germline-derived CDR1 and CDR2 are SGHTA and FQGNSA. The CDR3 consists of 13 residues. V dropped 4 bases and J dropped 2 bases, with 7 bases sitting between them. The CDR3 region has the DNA TGTGCCAGCAGCTGGGGATTCACAGATACGCAGTATTTT. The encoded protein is CASSWGFTDTQYF. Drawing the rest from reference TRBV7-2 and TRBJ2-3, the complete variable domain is GAGVSQSPSNKVTEKGKDVELRCDPISGHTALYWYRQSLGQGLEFLIYFQGNSAPDKSGLPSDRFSAERTGGSVSTLTIQRTQQEDSAVYLCASSWGFTDTQYFGPGTRLTVL.

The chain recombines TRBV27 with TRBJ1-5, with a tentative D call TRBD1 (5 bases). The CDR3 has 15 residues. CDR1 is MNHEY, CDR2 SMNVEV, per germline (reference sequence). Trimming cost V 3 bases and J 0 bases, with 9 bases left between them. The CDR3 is CASSFRGNSNQPQHF. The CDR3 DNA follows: TGTGCCAGCAGTTTTCGGGGGAATAGCAATCAGCCCCAGCATTTT.